This TCR beta chain was found in a study of T cell responses to AZD1222 COVID-19 vaccine. The germline V gene has CDR1 SGHRS and CDR2 YFSETQ. V lost 4 bases and J 3 bases, leaving 13 bases between the germline ends. This CDR3 has 14 amino acids. Data came from immunoSEQ multiplex PCR; TCRdb stores just in-frame clones and leaves some out. Of 100,000 to 150,000 clones detected, 87% appear once; the ten largest clones hold about 1.2%. The study, taken as a whole, reports: Repertoires were obtained only post-peak T cell response. It was only a handful of AZD1222 recipients who were seropositive at baseline. The donor cohort was predominantly white British with a female majority, and clonal diversity may have been underestimated.

Comments on this clone: The antigen is undetermined.

The sequence was obtained from an adult in good health. The V call is TRBV5-1, the J call TRBJ1-2; TRBD1 might be the D (6 bases). The sample in question was peripheral blood, obtained on day 0 of AZD1222 vaccination. The CDR3 loop reads CASSRGQTYYGYTF. For the CDR3, the DNA is TGCGCCAGCAGCCGCGGACAGACCTACTATGGCTACACCTTC.